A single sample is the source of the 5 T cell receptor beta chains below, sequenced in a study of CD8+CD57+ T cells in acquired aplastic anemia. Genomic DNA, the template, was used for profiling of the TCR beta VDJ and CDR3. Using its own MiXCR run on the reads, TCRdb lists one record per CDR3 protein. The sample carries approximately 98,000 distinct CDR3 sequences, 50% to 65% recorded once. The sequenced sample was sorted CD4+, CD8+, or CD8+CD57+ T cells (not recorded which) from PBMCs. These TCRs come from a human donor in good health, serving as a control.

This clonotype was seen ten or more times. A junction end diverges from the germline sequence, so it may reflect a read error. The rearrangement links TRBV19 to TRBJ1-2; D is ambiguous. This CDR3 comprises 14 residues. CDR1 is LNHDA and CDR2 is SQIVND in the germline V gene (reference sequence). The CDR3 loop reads CASSMWGANHGYTF. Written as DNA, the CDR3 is TGTGCCAGTAGTATGTGGGGAGCTAACCATGGCTACACCTTC. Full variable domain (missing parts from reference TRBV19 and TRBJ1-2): DGGITQSPKYLFRKEGQNVTLSCEQNLNHDAMYWYRQDPGQGLRLIYYSQIVNDFQKGDIAEGYSVSREKKESFPLTVTSAQKNPTAFYLCASSMWGANHGYTFGSGTRLTVV.

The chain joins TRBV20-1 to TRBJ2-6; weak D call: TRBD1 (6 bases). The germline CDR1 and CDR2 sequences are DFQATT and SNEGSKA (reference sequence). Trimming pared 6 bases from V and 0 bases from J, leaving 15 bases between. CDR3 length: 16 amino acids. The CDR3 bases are TGCAGTGCGACGGACAGCGGCAACTCTGGGGCCAACGTCCTGACTTTC. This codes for CSATDSGNSGANVLTF.

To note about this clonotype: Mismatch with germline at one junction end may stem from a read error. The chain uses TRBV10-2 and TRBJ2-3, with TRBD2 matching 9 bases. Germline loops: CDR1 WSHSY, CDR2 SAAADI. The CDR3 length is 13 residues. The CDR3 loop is CAARGGASDTQCF. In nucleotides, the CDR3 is TGCGCCGCACGCGGGGGGGCATCCGATACGCAGTGTTTC.

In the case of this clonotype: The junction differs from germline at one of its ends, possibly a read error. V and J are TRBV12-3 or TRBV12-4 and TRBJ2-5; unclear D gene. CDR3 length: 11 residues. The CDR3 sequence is CASPTGETQYF. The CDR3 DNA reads TGCGCCAGCCCCACTGGGGAGACCCAGTACTTC.

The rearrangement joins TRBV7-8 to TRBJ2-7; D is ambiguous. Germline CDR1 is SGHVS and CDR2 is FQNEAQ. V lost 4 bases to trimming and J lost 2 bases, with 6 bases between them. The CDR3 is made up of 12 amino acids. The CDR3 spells CASSYRPYEQYF. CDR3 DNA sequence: TGTGCCAGCAGCTACCGCCCCTACGAGCAGTACTTC.